This T cell receptor beta chain was identified in a study of radiotherapy plus CTLA-4 blockade in lung cancer. General study points: TCR clones originating in tumors grew in number in blood after radiotherapy plus ipilimumab.

Some clones are missing from TCRdb's copy, which holds only in-frame ones; the method was immunoSEQ multiplex PCR. The sample holds more than 50,000 clones, less than 85% seen once. The CDR3 contains 14 residues. V lost 4 bases, J lost 6 bases, and 16 bases lay in between. Germline V lookup: CDR1 SNHLY, CDR2 FYNNEI. Notes on this clone: No antigen is known for it.

Sequenced here: peripheral blood, sampled from a patient treated with radiotherapy plus ipilimumab. This receptor was identified in a human donor with non-small cell lung cancer who had a complete response to radiotherapy plus ipilimumab. The chain recombines TRBV2 with TRBJ2-7; the D gene is possibly TRBD2 (6 bases). The CDR3 DNA is TGTGCCAGCAGTGCCGTTCTAGGGCGGGGCGAGCAGTACTTC. Encoded protein: CASSAVLGRGEQYF.